Listed below are T cell receptor beta chains from one sample, sequenced in a study of cytomegalovirus exposure and HLA in healthy donors. Produced via immunoSEQ multiplex PCR; TCRdb's table is partial and in-frame only. The sample consists of about 200,000 clones, around 84% of them appearing once. Material: PBMCs. These receptors were obtained from a woman younger than 35 in good health and CMV-seronegative. Each CDR3 is given with its conserved first and last residue. The order of the fields is J gene, V gene, CDR3 protein.

j_gene: TRBJ1-4; v_gene: TRBV6-1; CDR3aa: CASREQGRNEKLFF
j_gene: TRBJ2-3; v_gene: TRBV5-1; CDR3aa: CASSPVLTSTDTQYF
j_gene: TRBJ1-2; v_gene: TRBV6-5; CDR3aa: CASVGGGSNYGYTF
j_gene: TRBJ2-1; v_gene: TRBV5-4; CDR3aa: CASSLDSAGGPVEQFF
j_gene: TRBJ2-1; v_gene: TRBV27; CDR3aa: CASSFSTSGSSEQFF
j_gene: TRBJ1-3; v_gene: TRBV30; CDR3aa: CAWGTESGNTIYF
j_gene: TRBJ1-3; v_gene: TRBV13; CDR3aa: CASSLGLRRAGNTIYF
j_gene: TRBJ2-4; v_gene: TRBV11-2; CDR3aa: CASRQIRGRAKNIQYF
j_gene: TRBJ2-5; v_gene: TRBV4-1; CDR3aa: CASSQEYRAGEETQYF
j_gene: TRBJ1-4; v_gene: TRBV21-1; CDR3aa: CASSKWRVGATNEKLFF
j_gene: TRBJ1-1; v_gene: TRBV7-9; CDR3aa: CASSSVGRLDTEAFF
j_gene: TRBJ2-7; v_gene: TRBV6-5; CDR3aa: CASHPSSRRGEQYF
j_gene: TRBJ1-5; v_gene: TRBV19; CDR3aa: CASSIAEGANQPQHF
j_gene: TRBJ1-1; v_gene: TRBV19; CDR3aa: CASSNPGTGTEAFF
j_gene: TRBJ2-3; v_gene: TRBV5-1; CDR3aa: CASSGREGTDTQYF
j_gene: TRBJ1-2; v_gene: TRBV20-1; CDR3aa: CSSPRSVGYTF
j_gene: TRBJ2-3; v_gene: TRBV7-8; CDR3aa: CASSGEVGSSTDTQYF
j_gene: TRBJ2-1; v_gene: TRBV19; CDR3aa: CASSIATSGYNEQFF
j_gene: TRBJ2-1; v_gene: TRBV7-2; CDR3aa: CASSLSGRAVNEQFF
j_gene: TRBJ2-1; v_gene: TRBV5-1; CDR3aa: CASSLKRDSYNEQFF
j_gene: TRBJ2-1; v_gene: TRBV4-3; CDR3aa: CASSQDRTSGVNEQFF
j_gene: TRBJ2-5; v_gene: TRBV9; CDR3aa: CASSVGGAGPQETQYF
j_gene: TRBJ1-1; v_gene: TRBV16; CDR3aa: CASSHEESLATEAFF
j_gene: TRBJ2-2; v_gene: TRBV7-6; CDR3aa: CASSVPAVANTGELFF
j_gene: TRBJ2-5; v_gene: TRBV7-2; CDR3aa: CASSGRGFQETQYF
j_gene: TRBJ1-2; v_gene: TRBV5-6; CDR3aa: CASSLAEVYGYTF
j_gene: TRBJ1-4; v_gene: TRBV27; CDR3aa: CASRDNRDTDEKLFF
j_gene: TRBJ1-1; v_gene: TRBV2; CDR3aa: CASRGDRGPLNTEAFF
j_gene: NA; v_gene: TRBV29-1; CDR3aa: CSVEEGQGAYEQYF
j_gene: TRBJ2-3; v_gene: TRBV9; CDR3aa: CASSVRERASTDTQYF
j_gene: TRBJ2-1; v_gene: TRBV7-9; CDR3aa: CSSSLEPGQGSNEQFF
j_gene: TRBJ1-6; v_gene: TRBV27; CDR3aa: CASSPGTGGNSPLHF
j_gene: TRBJ2-2; v_gene: TRBV19; CDR3aa: CASSNRGNTGELFF
j_gene: TRBJ1-5; v_gene: TRBV30; CDR3aa: CAWSPRVYGNQPQHF
j_gene: TRBJ1-2; v_gene: TRBV6-5; CDR3aa: CASSYSEGYGYTF
j_gene: TRBJ2-7; v_gene: TRBV10-3; CDR3aa: CAISERLGQGVSYEQYF
j_gene: TRBJ1-2; v_gene: TRBV6-5; CDR3aa: CASSYSHYGQNYGYTF
j_gene: TRBJ1-4; v_gene: TRBV9; CDR3aa: CASSVDRGREKLFF
j_gene: TRBJ1-6; v_gene: TRBV4-3; CDR3aa: CASSQDLFETGVGGGNSPLHF
j_gene: TRBJ1-4; v_gene: TRBV4-3; CDR3aa: CASSQVGGSGEKLFF
j_gene: TRBJ1-5; v_gene: TRBV5-1; CDR3aa: CASSLDGQSNQPQHF